Each of the 23 T cell receptor beta chains below was sequenced from the same sample in a study of PD-1 blockade in classical Hodgkin lymphoma. The time point denotes: cycle 4 day 1 (C4D1), after around six weeks of nivolumab. With no exception, relapse followed autologous stem cell transplantation in all patients, and brentuximab vedotin exposure varied. Measured with immunoSEQ multiplex PCR; TCRdb has only the in-frame clones, and not every one. This table has tens of thousands of clones, 75% to 95% appearing once. The sequencing used peripheral blood mononuclear cells (PBMCs), collected before the fourth cycle of nivolumab. These receptors were taken from a human donor with classical Hodgkin lymphoma.

The V gene is TRBV14, the J gene TRBJ1-1; 7 nucleotides align to TRBD1. V lost 3 bases, J lost 1 base, and 2 bases stayed unmatched. Germline CDR1 and CDR2: SGHDN and FVKESK. The CDR3 runs to 14 residues. For the CDR3, the DNA is TGTGCCAGCAGCCAGCAGGGGGAGAACACTGAAGCTTTCTTT. This codes for CASSQQGENTEAFF.

This sequence joins TRBV5-6 and TRBJ2-7; 8 bases agree with TRBD2. The CDR3 contains 13 residues. CDR1 is SGHDT and CDR2 is YYEEEE in the germline V gene. With 1 base clipped from V and 7 bases from J, the junction kept 4 bases outside the gene matches. Written as DNA, the CDR3 is TGTGCCAGCAGCTTGCTTCTAGCGGGTGAGCAGTACTTC. Translated, it gives CASSLLLAGEQYF. The entire variable domain, with the rest obtained from reference TRBV5-6 and TRBJ2-7, is as follows: DAGVTQSPTHLIKTRGQQVTLRCSPKSGHDTVSWYQQALGQGPQFIFQYYEEEERQRGNFPDRFSGHQFPNYSSELNVNALLLGDSALYLCASSLLLAGEQYFGPGTRLTVT.

V and J are TRBV29-1 and TRBJ2-7; D is undetermined. The V gene lost 4 bases and the J gene lost 5 bases, with 6 bases spanning the gap. The germline V gene has CDR1 SQVTM and CDR2 ANQGSEA. This CDR3 has 10 residues. CDR3 loop: CSVGTHEQYF. For the CDR3, the DNA is TGCAGCGTTGGAACCCACGAGCAGTACTTC.

The V call is TRBV27, the J call TRBJ2-7, with D maybe TRBD1 (6 bases). The CDR3 has 14 amino acids. Germline V CDR1 and CDR2: MNHEY, SMNVEV (reference sequence). V was clipped by 7 bases and J by 2 bases, with 15 bases between them. The CDR3 sequence: CASTGWAGAYEQYF. The DNA for the CDR3 is TGTGCCAGCACCGGATGGGCAGGGGCCTACGAGCAGTACTTC.

This clone was detected a few times. This rearrangement joins TRBV19 to TRBJ1-1; no firm D call. Germline V lookup: CDR1 LNHDA, CDR2 SQIVND (reference sequence). This CDR3 contains 15 residues. Trimming took 3 bases from V and 4 from J, leaving 15 bases between them. The CDR3 loop reads CASSISGLGVTEAFF. The CDR3 nucleotides read TGTGCCAGTAGTATTTCGGGTCTGGGAGTCACTGAAGCTTTCTTT.

The CDR3 sequence: CASSEQGAGETQYF. CDR3 bases: TGTGCCAGCAGTGAACAGGGGGCTGGGGAGACCCAGTACTTC. The genes are TRBV6-1 and TRBJ2-5, with 8 bases identical to TRBD1. V shed 2 bases, J shed 5 bases, and the junction held 4 bases outside the gene matches. Germline assignment: CDR1 MNHNS and CDR2 SASEGT. The CDR3 has 14 amino acids.

This chain uses TRBV7-8 with TRBJ2-7; 9 bases agree with TRBD1. The length of the CDR3 is 14 residues. Per the germline V gene, CDR1 is SGHVS and CDR2 is FQNEAQ. Trimming at V came to 7 bases and at J to 2 bases, leaving 6 bases not matched to a gene. The CDR3 DNA reads TGTGCCAGCAACGAACAGGGGGCGGCCTACGAGCAGTACTTC. Its translation: CASNEQGAAYEQYF.

The CDR3 protein is CASSLDWDGQIYGYTF. The CDR3 DNA reads as TGTGCCAGCAGCTTAGACTGGGATGGGCAGATCTATGGCTACACCTTC. The chain combines TRBV7-2 with TRBJ1-2; D is uncertain. The V end lost 1 base, the J end lost 4 bases, and 16 bases lay between the germline ends. CDR1 and CDR2 from the germline V gene are SGHTA and FQGNSA. The CDR3 has 16 amino acids.

The CDR3 here is CAWSASNSPLHF. The CDR3 bases are TGTGCCTGGAGTGCGTCTAATTCACCCCTCCACTTT. The V call is TRBV30, the J call TRBJ1-6, with D uncertain. CDR1 is GTSNPN and CDR2 is SVGIG in the germline V gene (reference sequence). The CDR3 is made up of 12 amino acids. Deletions cut 1 base from V and 6 bases from J, with 4 bases between. Combining the CDR3 with reference TRBV30 and TRBJ1-6 gives the whole variable domain SQTIHQWPATLVQPVGSPLSLECTVEGTSNPNLYWYRQAAGRGLQLLFYSVGIGQISSEVPQNLSASRPQDRQFILSSKKLLLSDSGFYLCAWSASNSPLHFGNGTRLTVT.

This sequence joins TRBV30 and TRBJ1-4; 7 bases align to TRBD1. Germline-derived CDR1 and CDR2 are GTSNPN and SVGIG (reference sequence). V was clipped by 2 bases and J by 7 bases; unmatched bases: 4. This CDR3 comprises 13 residues. The CDR3 region is CAWSTRQGEKLFF. The CDR3 coding sequence is TGTGCCTGGAGTACCAGACAGGGTGAAAAACTGTTTTTT. Using reference TRBV30 and TRBJ1-4 for the parts outside the CDR3, the full variable domain is SQTIHQWPATLVQPVGSPLSLECTVEGTSNPNLYWYRQAAGRGLQLLFYSVGIGQISSEVPQNLSASRPQDRQFILSSKKLLLSDSGFYLCAWSTRQGEKLFFGSGTQLSVL.

This sequence joins TRBV5-1 and TRBJ2-7, with TRBD1 matching 10 bases. The CDR3 runs to 15 residues. Germline trimming cut 0 bases from V and 2 bases from J; bases unmatched to any gene: 2. Germline assignment: CDR1 SGHRS and CDR2 YFSETQ. The DNA of the CDR3 is TGCGCCAGCAGCTTGGTAGGGACAGGGGCCTACGAGCAGTACTTC. Amino acid sequence: CASSLVGTGAYEQYF. The complete variable domain, with remaining parts taken from reference TRBV5-1 and TRBJ2-7, reads KAGVTQTPRYLIKTRGQQVTLSCSPISGHRSVSWYQQTPGQGLQFLFEYFSETQRNKGNFPGRFSGRQFSNSRSEMNVSTLELGDSALYLCASSLVGTGAYEQYFGPGTRLTVT.

The rearrangement uses TRBV19 and TRBJ2-3; tentative D call: TRBD1 (5 bases). CDR1 and CDR2 (germline): LNHDA, SQIVND (reference sequence). V was pared by 5 bases and J by 1 base, with 16 bases between. The CDR3 runs 16 residues. The CDR3 nucleotides read TGTGCCAGTAGTGAGCACAGGAGCCTCGGCACAGATACGCAGTATTTT. Translating gives CASSEHRSLGTDTQYF. The variable domain in full, completed from reference TRBV19 and TRBJ2-3, reads DGGITQSPKYLFRKEGQNVTLSCEQNLNHDAMYWYRQDPGQGLRLIYYSQIVNDFQKGDIAEGYSVSREKKESFPLTVTSAQKNPTAFYLCASSEHRSLGTDTQYFGPGTRLTVL.

V gene TRBV2 combines with J gene TRBJ1-6; D ambiguous. The CDR3 has 12 amino acids. V was trimmed by 8 bases and J by 0 bases, leaving 2 bases between them. Germline CDR1 is SNHLY and CDR2 is FYNNEI. CDR3 DNA: TGTGCCAGCTTCTCCTATAATTCACCCCTCCACTTT. This sequence encodes CASFSYNSPLHF.

The chain has TRBV4-1 and TRBJ2-3; possible D gene TRBD1, 5 bases. Germline V gene data show CDR1 as MGHRA and CDR2 as YSYEKL. The CDR3 runs to 12 residues. Deletions cut 9 bases from V and 4 bases from J, with 11 bases between. CDR3 residues: CASAGLADTQYF. DNA for the CDR3: TGCGCCAGTGCAGGGTTAGCAGATACGCAGTATTTT.

The CDR3 region has the DNA TGTGCCAGCAGTTCGTGGGGGATTGAAGGAACGAGCGAGCAGTACTTC. Protein: CASSSWGIEGTSEQYF. The chain has TRBV27 and TRBJ2-7; D tentatively fits TRBD1 or TRBD2 (5 bases each). Germline CDR1 MNHEY, CDR2 SMNVEV (reference sequence). The CDR3 loop spans 16 amino acids. The ends were cut back, 4 bases at V and 6 bases at J, with 22 bases in the middle.

The rearrangement uses TRBV10-3 and TRBJ1-2; 10 nucleotides agree with TRBD1. The ends lost 3 bases at V and 4 bases at J; junction bases unmatched: 2. CDR1 and CDR2 from the germline V gene are ENHRY and SYGVKD. The CDR3 spans 14 residues. CDR3 sequence reads: CAISDRTGGYGYTF. The DNA for the CDR3 is TGTGCCATCAGTGACAGGACAGGGGGCTATGGCTACACCTTC.

The chain recombines TRBV19 with TRBJ2-6; D not certain. V lost 7 bases to trimming and J lost 0 bases, with 7 bases between them. The CDR3 consists of 14 residues. CDR1 is LNHDA, CDR2 SQIVND, per germline (reference sequence). The CDR3 nucleotides read TGTGCCAGTATTGGCTCCTCTGGGGCCAACGTCCTGACTTTC. This gives the protein CASIGSSGANVLTF.

Of note for this clone: At the DNA level, this CDR3 is encoded by other sequences in the same sample as well. V is TRBV4-1 and J is TRBJ2-3; no clear D. The germline gives CDR1 MGHRA, CDR2 YSYEKL. Trimming cost V 1 base and J 0 bases, with 14 bases left between them. The CDR3 has 17 residues. The CDR3 coding sequence is TGCGCCAGCAGCCAAGGTGTCCTCCAAAGAAGCACAGATACGCAGTATTTT. Amino acid sequence: CASSQGVLQRSTDTQYF.

The rearrangement uses TRBV5-5 and TRBJ1-2; perhaps TRBD1 as D (5 bases). The CDR3 spans 15 residues. Germline values: CDR1 SGHKS, CDR2 YYEKEE (reference sequence). V was cut by 4 bases and J by 6 bases, with 19 bases left in between. The CDR3 DNA is TGTGCCAGCAGCGTATGTTGGGGGGAGAGGAATGGCTACACCTTC. This encodes CASSVCWGERNGYTF.

The rearrangement joins TRBV6-6 to TRBJ2-5; 11 bases are shared with TRBD2. The junction had 7 bases not matched to a gene; V was cut back by 4 bases and J by 3 bases. The CDR3 runs to 16 residues. Germline CDR1 MNHNY, CDR2 SVGAGI (reference sequence). CDR3: CASSFPSGGHKETQYF. The CDR3 bases are TGTGCCAGCAGTTTTCCTAGCGGGGGGCATAAAGAGACCCAGTACTTC.

The rearrangement uses TRBV7-2 and TRBJ1-2; no definite D call. The CDR3 length is 13 residues. Per the germline V gene, CDR1 is SGHTA and CDR2 is FQGNSA. V shed 4 bases and J shed 1 base, with 7 bases lying between them. This CDR3 is CASSSTYNYGYTF. CDR3 nucleotide sequence: TGTGCCAGCAGCTCCACCTATAACTATGGCTACACCTTC.

DNA of the CDR3: TGTGCCAGTGGGGTGGGAGGCAATCAGCCCCAGCATTTT. Encoded protein: CASGVGGNQPQHF. This chain uses TRBV19 with TRBJ1-5; D gene unclear. Looked up from germline, CDR1 is LNHDA and CDR2 is SQIVND (reference sequence). This CDR3 comprises 13 residues. V dropped 8 bases and J dropped 2 bases, with 10 bases sitting between them.

This clone was detected once. The chain couples TRBV7-2 to TRBJ1-2; possibly TRBD1 for D (6 bases). V was shortened by 1 base and J by 4 bases, with 22 bases between the two germline ends. Germline CDR1 is SGHTA and CDR2 is FQGNSA. CDR3 size: 18 residues. CDR3 DNA sequence: TGTGCCAGCAGCTTAGGAGGGGGGCAGGAAGGCGGGCTCTATGGCTACACCTTC. Amino acids: CASSLGGGQEGGLYGYTF.